The entry that follows covers one TCR beta chain sequence. The antigen is unknown. Every contributor of samples was a Caucasian grown-up residing in Nashville, Tennessee. TCRdb keeps only in-frame clones here, not all; method: immunoSEQ multiplex PCR. The data contain 2 million to 3 million clones, roughly 93% of them singletons. This sample stems from a study of shared clonotypes between healthy human individuals. CDR3 length equals 11 residues. V was pared by 1 base and J by 10 bases, with 8 bases between. CDR1 is GTSNPN and CDR2 is SVGIG in the germline V gene (reference sequence). Overall study findings and caveats: Four donors held about 5% of naive CD4 clonotypes in common. Sequencing depth was expected to affect clonotype sharing among donors.

Sequencing was carried out using naive CD4+ T cells from PBMCs. The subset is: CD45RA+ positively selected. J is TRBJ2-1 and V is TRBV30; D unresolved. The origin of this receptor is a man aged 18 to 29 in good health. Some clones in this sample may be carry-over from other donors' samples. CDR3 DNA sequence: TGTGCCTGGAGTGGTAGAGCCGAGCAGTTCTTC. It encodes CAWSGRAEQFF.